This T cell receptor beta chain was sequenced in a study of shared clonotypes between healthy human individuals. In regard to this clone: What it recognizes is unknown.

Data came from immunoSEQ multiplex PCR; TCRdb stores just in-frame clones and leaves some out. This sample has more than 550,000 clones; under 95% occur once, and the top ten carry approximately 25%. The CDR3 has 16 amino acids. The junction had 9 bases not matched to a gene; V was cut back by 3 bases and J by 3 bases. The germline V gene encodes CDR1 SGHRS and CDR2 YFSETQ. Overall study results and limits: Larger estimated richness was generally recorded for naive subsets relative to memory subsets.

Naive CD8 cells lacked CD45RO, underwent positive selection for CCR7 and left out terminally differentiated effector memory CD45RA+ cells. This TCR came from a man aged 25-45 years in good health. This chain joins TRBV5-1 and TRBJ2-5; 9 positions agree with TRBD1. Sequencing was done on a sample of naive CD8+ T cells sorted from blood. The CDR3 DNA sequence: TGCGCCAGCAGCTACCCGACAGGGGGGTACGAAGAGACCCAGTACTTC. As protein: CASSYPTGGYEETQYF. The variable domain in full, with the rest retrieved from reference TRBV5-1 and TRBJ2-5, is KAGVTQTPRYLIKTRGQQVTLSCSPISGHRSVSWYQQTPGQGLQFLFEYFSETQRNKGNFPGRFSGRQFSNSRSEMNVSTLELGDSALYLCASSYPTGGYEETQYFGPGTRLLVL.